This section outlines one T cell receptor (beta chain) sequence together with its context. The source of the sample is a study of blood T cell repertoires in COVID-19. Here immunoSEQ multiplex PCR was the method, and the copy in TCRdb shows in-frame clones only, minus some. The table shows hundreds of thousands of clones, with about 91% occurring only once. Looked up from germline, CDR1 is MNHEY and CDR2 is SMNVEV (reference sequence). The ends lost 8 bases at V and 3 bases at J; junction bases unmatched: 8. CDR3 size: 16 residues. What was sequenced was peripheral blood. This receptor was taken from a woman under 40 who had recovered from COVID-19. The rearrangement joins TRBV27 to TRBJ2-3; 13 bases are a match to TRBD2. The CDR3 here is CASSRWTSGGTDTQYF. The CDR3 bases are TGTGCCAGCTCAAGATGGACTAGCGGGGGAACAGATACGCAGTATTTT.